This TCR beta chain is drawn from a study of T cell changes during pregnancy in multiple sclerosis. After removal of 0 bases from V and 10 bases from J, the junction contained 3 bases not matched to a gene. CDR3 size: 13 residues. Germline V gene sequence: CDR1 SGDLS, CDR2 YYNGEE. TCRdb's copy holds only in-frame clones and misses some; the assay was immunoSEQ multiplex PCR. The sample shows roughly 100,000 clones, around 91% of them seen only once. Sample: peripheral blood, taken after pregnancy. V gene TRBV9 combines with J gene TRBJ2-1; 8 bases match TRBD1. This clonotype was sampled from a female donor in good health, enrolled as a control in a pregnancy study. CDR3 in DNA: TGTGCCAGCAGCGTAGCGGACAGGGAGGAGCAGTTCTTC. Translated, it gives CASSVADREEQFF.